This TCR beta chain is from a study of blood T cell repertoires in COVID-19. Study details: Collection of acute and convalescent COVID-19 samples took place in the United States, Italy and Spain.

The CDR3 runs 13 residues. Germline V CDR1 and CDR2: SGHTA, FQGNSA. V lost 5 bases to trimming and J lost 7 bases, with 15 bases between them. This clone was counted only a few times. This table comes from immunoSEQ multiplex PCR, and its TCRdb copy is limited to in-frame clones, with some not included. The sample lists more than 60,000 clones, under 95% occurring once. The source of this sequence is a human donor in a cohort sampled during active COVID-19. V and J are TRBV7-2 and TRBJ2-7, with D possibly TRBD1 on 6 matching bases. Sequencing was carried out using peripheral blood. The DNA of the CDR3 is TGTGCCAGCAGCCCCCACAGGGTTCAGGAGCAGTACTTC. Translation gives CASSPHRVQEQYF. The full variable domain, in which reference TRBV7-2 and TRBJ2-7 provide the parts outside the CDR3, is GAGVSQSPSNKVTEKGKDVELRCDPISGHTALYWYRQSLGQGLEFLIYFQGNSAPDKSGLPSDRFSAERTGGSVSTLTIQRTQQEDSAVYLCASSPHRVQEQYFGPGTRLTVT.